This T cell receptor beta chain was sequenced during a study of blood T cells in healthy people across ages. CDR1 and CDR2 (germline): SGHTA, FQGNSA. V gave up 0 bases and J gave up 3 bases, with 15 bases separating them. The length of the CDR3 is 16 residues. Combining a sample-barcoded 5' primer with a J-beta primer mix, a second PCR ran for roughly 6 to 12 cycles. One entry per CDR3 protein results from TCRdb running MiXCR on the 5' RACE reads. Of 550,000 to 750,000 distinct CDR3 sequences listed, roughly 20% are singletons. This clonotype has only a few counts. The sample was blood. The rearrangement links TRBV7-2 to TRBJ2-7; D not resolved. The sequence was obtained from a man in his 70s in good health. Here the CDR3 reads CASSLAFLAESYEQYF. DNA for the CDR3: TGTGCCAGCAGCTTAGCATTCTTAGCAGAAAGCTACGAGCAGTACTTC.